A selection of T cell receptor beta chains follows, all from one sample in a study of memory CD4+ T cells and cytomegalovirus serostatus. Method: immunoSEQ multiplex PCR; TCRdb's copy keeps in-frame clones and lacks some. The sample holds roughly 50,000 clones, 78% seen once. Source material: memory CD4+ T cells from blood. The receptors were sampled from an adult in good health and CMV-seronegative. CDR3s include the opening cysteine and the closing phenylalanine or tryptophan. A D gene is named only where the DNA matches it firmly. Part of the rows lack a size; the others show once, few, many or a class for expanded clones.

j_call v_call d_call clone_size cdr3_nt cdr3_aa
TRBJ1-1 TRBV6-5 NA NA TGTGCCAGCATACGGGGCACTGAAGCTTTCTTT CASIRGTEAFF
TRBJ2-3 TRBV6-1 NA NA TGTGCCAGCAGTGAACTAGGAACAGATACGCAGTATTTT CASSELGTDTQYF
TRBJ2-7 TRBV28 TRBD1 NA TGTGCCAGCAGTATCCGACAGGGGGGGCTAGAGCAGTACTTC CASSIRQGGLEQYF
TRBJ1-5 TRBV18 NA NA TGTGCCAGCTCACAGACAACGAATCAGCCCCAGCATTTT CASSQTTNQPQHF
TRBJ2-7 TRBV18 NA NA TGTGCCAGCTCACAAGGGGTCTCCTACGAGCAGTACTTC CASSQGVSYEQYF
TRBJ1-1 TRBV7-9 NA few TGTGCCAGCAGCTTGCCTTTCGGGACTGAAGCTTTCTTT CASSLPFGTEAFF
TRBJ1-1 TRBV4-1 TRBD1 NA TGCGCCAGCAGCCGCGGGACAGGGGGATCGAACACTGAAGCTTTCTTT CASSRGTGGSNTEAFF
TRBJ1-4 TRBV6-5 NA NA TGTGCCAGCAGTTACTCTGGGGCCAGACACGAAAAACTGTTTTTT CASSYSGARHEKLFF
TRBJ1-2 TRBV20-1 NA NA TGCAGTGCTGCTAACCAGTATGGCTACACCTTC CSAANQYGYTF
TRBJ2-3 TRBV13 NA NA TGTGCCAGCAGCCCTCGACCGGCCGAAGCGCAGTATTTT CASSPRPAEAQYF
TRBJ1-2 TRBV6-1 NA once TGTGCCAGCAGTGAAGAAGGCAAGCATGGCTACACCTTC CASSEEGKHGYTF
TRBJ2-5 TRBV11-2 TRBD2 NA TGTGCCAGCAGCGGACCGGGACTAGCGGCAGAGACCCAGTACTTC CASSGPGLAAETQYF
TRBJ1-1 TRBV7-6 NA NA TGTGCCAGCAGCCTCAGAACAGGGACGAACACTGAAGCTTTCTTT CASSLRTGTNTEAFF
TRBJ2-3 TRBV6-1 NA NA TGTGCCACACTAGCAGGGGGGAGCACAGATACGCAGTATTTT CATLAGGSTDTQYF
TRBJ2-7 TRBV7-2 TRBD1 NA TGTGCCAGCAGCTCCAGGGGGTCTCACTCCTACGAGCAGTACTTC CASSSRGSHSYEQYF
TRBJ1-4 TRBV19 TRBD1 NA TGTGCCAGTAGTACACAGGGGGCAACTAATGAAAAACTGTTTTTT CASSTQGATNEKLFF
TRBJ2-3 TRBV29-1 TRBD2 NA TGCAGCGTTGTTAAAGCCACGGGGGGGTCCGATACGCAGTATTTT CSVVKATGGSDTQYF
TRBJ1-6 TRBV6-5 NA NA TGTGCCAGCGGACAGACCTATAATTCACCCCTCCACTTT CASGQTYNSPLHF
TRBJ1-6 TRBV5-4 NA NA TGTGCCAGCAGCTTGGTAGAGGGGCAACATAATTCACCCCTCCACTTT CASSLVEGQHNSPLHF
TRBJ2-7 TRBV2 NA few TGTGCCAGCGGGTTTGCCGAGAGCTCCTACGAGCAGTACTTC CASGFAESSYEQYF
TRBJ2-7 TRBV6-1 TRBD1 NA TGTGCCAGCAAACCGGGACAGGGGGCGTACGAGCAGTACTTC CASKPGQGAYEQYF
TRBJ1-1 TRBV5-4 TRBD1 NA TGTGCCAGCAGCCCGGGGGCACAGGGGATTATAGGGAACACTGAAGCTTTCTTT CASSPGAQGIIGNTEAFF
TRBJ2-2 TRBV7-7 NA NA TGTGCCAGCAGCCCCCAGAACACCGGGGAGCTGTTTTTT CASSPQNTGELFF
TRBJ2-1 TRBV27 TRBD1 NA TGTGCCAGCAGTTTTAGGCAGGGGGTGGGCAATGAGCAGTTCTTC CASSFRQGVGNEQFF
TRBJ2-7 TRBV2 NA once TGTGCCAGCAGTGCGAGGGTCTTCTCCTACGAGCAGTACTTC CASSARVFSYEQYF
TRBJ1-4 TRBV19 TRBD1 NA TGTGCCAGTAGTATCGGAGGATCAGCGGGGGACAGTGTTTTT CASSIGGSAGDSVF
TRBJ1-1 TRBV4-1 NA NA TGCGCCAGCAGCCAAGACATTACAGGGTCTGGCACTGAAGCTTTCTTT CASSQDITGSGTEAFF
TRBJ2-7 TRBV11-2 NA NA TGTGCCAGCAGCCCAGGGACGGTGGCCTACGAGCAGTACTTC CASSPGTVAYEQYF
TRBJ1-6 TRBV6-1 TRBD1 NA TGTGCCAGCAGTGGATCGACAGGGGTCAATTCACCCCTCCACTTT CASSGSTGVNSPLHF
TRBJ2-7 TRBV18 NA NA TGTGCCAGCTCGACAGACTATTGGGAGCAGTACTTC CASSTDYWEQYF
TRBJ1-2 TRBV2 TRBD1 NA TGTGCCAGCAGTTCCCCTCCCCCCTGGACAGGGTCCTATGGCTACACCTTC CASSSPPPWTGSYGYTF
TRBJ1-1 TRBV30 NA NA TGTGCCTGGAGGGGGGGCATAATGAACACTGAAGCTTTCTTT CAWRGGIMNTEAFF
TRBJ2-7 TRBV27 TRBD1 NA TGTGCCAGCAGTCGACCGCGACAGGGTCGGTACGAGCAGTACTTC CASSRPRQGRYEQYF